Listed here are 3 T cell receptor beta chains from one sample, sequenced in a study of blood T cell repertoires in COVID-19. The repertoire was sequenced with immunoSEQ multiplex PCR; TCRdb's copy has only in-frame clones and lacks some. The data show about 240,000 clones, with more than 75% seen just once and about 7.6% held by the top ten. The specimen was peripheral blood. These receptors came from a woman in her 70s with active or convalescent COVID-19.

This clone was picked up one time. The chain has TRBV3-1 (or the pseudogene TRBV3-2) and TRBJ1-2, with 8 bases lining up with TRBD1. This CDR3 is 15 amino acids long. The V segment lost 4 bases and the J segment 1 base; nucleotides outside the gene matches: 5. CDR1 and CDR2 from the germline V gene are LGHDT and YNNKEL (reference sequence). In nucleotides, the CDR3 is TGTGCCAGCAGCCTAGGACAGGGCAATAACTATGGCTACACCTTC. Protein: CASSLGQGNNYGYTF.

CDR3 in DNA: TGTGCCAGTAGTATAGCCCCCGGGACAGGGGGCCCAATGAACACCGGGGAGCTGTTTTTT. It translates to CASSIAPGTGGPMNTGELFF. The chain couples TRBV19 to TRBJ2-2; 12 bases are a match to TRBD1. Germline CDR1 LNHDA, CDR2 SQIVND (reference sequence). Germline trimming cut 1 base from V and 1 base from J; bases unmatched to any gene: 10. This CDR3 comprises 20 residues.

This clone has just one count. V is TRBV18 and J is TRBJ1-5; tentatively, D is TRBD1 (6 bases). CDR3 length: 15 residues. Germline-derived CDR1 and CDR2 are KGHSH and LQKENI. With 5 bases removed from V and 1 base from J, the gap between germline ends came to 12 bases. As DNA, the CDR3 is TGTGCCAGCTCAGGGACATCCGGGAGCAATCAGCCCCAGCATTTT. Translation gives CASSGTSGSNQPQHF.